These 21 T cell receptor beta chains originate from one sample sequenced in a study of neurological immune-mediated disorders. Via MiXCR, TCRdb re-called the 5' RACE reads, giving one row per CDR3 protein. This sample carries under 70,000 distinct CDR3 sequences, 2.5% to 4% of them seen once, and the ten largest clones take around 5.5%. The sample taken for sequencing was PBMCs. The receptors here all came from a woman in her 50s with multiple sclerosis.

This clonotype was found a few times. A much larger clone lies a single base off, so this may be a read error. This CDR3 reads CASSLVDQPQNF. CDR3 in DNA: TGTGCCAGCAGCTTAGTTGATCAGCCCCAGAATTTT. The chain employs TRBV7-2 and TRBJ1-5; D remains unclear. Germline V gives CDR1 SGHTA, CDR2 FQGNSA. This CDR3 comprises 12 residues. The full variable domain, in which reference TRBV7-2 and TRBJ1-5 provide the parts outside the CDR3, is GAGVSQSPSNKVTEKGKDVELRCDPISGHTALYWYRQSLGQGLEFLIYFQGNSAPDKSGLPSDRFSAERTGGSVSTLTIQRTQQEDSAVYLCASSLVDQPQNFGDGTRLSIL.

Many counts were recorded for this clonotype. The genes are TRBV7-2 and TRBJ2-1, with D unclear. Trimming removed 2 bases at V and 4 bases at J, with 3 bases between. There are 12 residues in the CDR3. Germline V lookup: CDR1 SGHTA, CDR2 FQGNSA. The CDR3 reads CASSLPYNEQFF. The DNA of the CDR3 is TGTGCCAGCAGCTTACCTTACAATGAGCAGTTCTTC.

This clonotype appeared many times. The chain is built from TRBV2 and TRBJ2-3; 8 bases align to TRBD2. This CDR3 comprises 16 residues. The ends lost 8 bases at V and 5 bases at J; junction bases unmatched: 15. The germline CDR1 and CDR2 sequences are SNHLY and FYNNEI. CDR3 sequence: CASRGGRLPPRDTQYF. The CDR3 coding sequence is TGTGCCAGCCGCGGGGGGCGGCTCCCCCCGAGAGATACGCAGTATTTT.

This clonotype was counted many times. This chain links TRBV2 with TRBJ2-1, with D unresolved. Trimming removed 4 bases from V and 8 bases from J, with 9 bases in between. The CDR3 totals 12 residues. Germline V gene data show CDR1 as SNHLY and CDR2 as FYNNEI. CDR3 in DNA: TGTGCCAGCAGTGGTTTTGGGTATGAGCAGTTCTTC. Translation: CASSGFGYEQFF. Variable domain in full (rest from reference TRBV2 and TRBJ2-1): EPEVTQTPSHQVTQMGQEVILRCVPISNHLYFYWYRQILGQKVEFLVSFYNNEISEKSEIFDDQFSVERPDGSNFTLKIRSTKLEDSAMYFCASSGFGYEQFFGPGTRLTVL.

This clonotype has at least ten counts. The rearrangement joins TRBV5-1 to TRBJ1-4, with TRBD1 as a possible D gene (6 bases). Deletions cut 4 bases from V and 5 bases from J, with 12 bases between. The CDR3 is 14 residues long. Germline V gene data show CDR1 as SGHRS and CDR2 as YFSETQ. CDR3 DNA sequence: TGCGCCAGCAGCACGGACAGACCGAATGAAAAACTGTTTTTT. Protein: CASSTDRPNEKLFF.

This clonotype appeared many times. The rearrangement joins TRBV20-1 to TRBJ2-3; the D gene is possibly TRBD1 (6 bases). Germline V gives CDR1 DFQATT, CDR2 SNEGSKA (reference sequence). The CDR3 is 15 residues long. Between the trimmed V and J ends, which lost 5 bases and 1 base, there was a span of 16 bases. The CDR3 is CSAYDRRIGTDTQYF. The CDR3, as DNA: TGCAGTGCTTACGACAGGAGAATAGGCACAGATACGCAGTATTTT.

This clonotype was counted many times. This chain uses TRBV28 with TRBJ2-3; 8 bases fit TRBD1. J was trimmed by 0 bases and V by 4 bases; bases with no gene match: 3. Germline V gene lookup returns CDR1 MDHEN and CDR2 SYDVKM. The CDR3 has 15 residues. The CDR3 here is CASSSRGRSTDTQYF. CDR3 DNA sequence: TGTGCCAGCAGTTCCAGGGGGCGTAGCACAGATACGCAGTATTTT.

In its sample, this clonotype was seen many times. The chain joins TRBV5-1 to TRBJ1-2; D unresolved. The V end was cut by 4 bases, the J end by 8 bases, with 24 bases between. From germline, CDR1 is SGHRS and CDR2 YFSETQ. The CDR3 covers 16 residues. CDR3 sequence reads: CASSPTSGRNIGGYTF. The CDR3 region has the DNA TGCGCCAGCAGCCCAACCTCCGGCCGGAATATCGGAGGCTACACCTTC. Together with reference TRBV5-1 and TRBJ1-2, the CDR3 gives the full variable domain: KAGVTQTPRYLIKTRGQQVTLSCSPISGHRSVSWYQQTPGQGLQFLFEYFSETQRNKGNFPGRFSGRQFSNSRSEMNVSTLELGDSALYLCASSPTSGRNIGGYTFGSGTRLTVV.

This clonotype was seen ten or more times. V usage is TRBV10-3 and J usage is TRBJ1-2; perhaps TRBD1 as D (5 bases). The V end lost 8 bases, the J end lost 3 bases, and 13 bases lay between the germline ends. Germline-derived CDR1 and CDR2 are ENHRY and SYGVKD. CDR3 length equals 13 residues. The CDR3 DNA is TGTGCCATCGGAAGGGTGGGGGACTATGGCTACACCTTC. Encoded protein: CAIGRVGDYGYTF.

Ten or more counts support this clonotype. This chain uses TRBV5-1 with TRBJ2-2; D is unresolved. This CDR3 comprises 13 residues. Germline CDR1 SGHRS, CDR2 YFSETQ. V lost 6 bases, J lost 2 bases, and 8 bases lay in between. The CDR3 is CASTDGNTGELFF. Written as DNA, the CDR3 is TGCGCCAGCACGGACGGCAACACCGGGGAGCTGTTTTTT.

This clonotype has ten or more counts. The chain combines TRBV24-1 with TRBJ2-1, with 13 bases identical to TRBD2. The CDR3 has 15 amino acids. Germline V gene sequence: CDR1 KGHDR, CDR2 SFDVKD. V lost 4 bases to trimming and J lost 4 bases; unmatched junction nucleotides: 0. As DNA, the CDR3 is TGTGCCACCAGTGAACTAGCGGGGGGGTACAATGAGCAGTTCTTC. It specifies CATSELAGGYNEQFF.

This clonotype was seen repeatedly, ten times or more. The J gene is TRBJ1-3, the V gene TRBV14; no clear D gene. Deletions cut 4 bases from V and 0 bases from J, with 10 bases between. The germline CDR1 and CDR2 sequences are SGHDN and FVKESK. The length of the CDR3 is 15 residues. CDR3 coding DNA: TGTGCCAGCAGCCGTCAGTTCTTCTCTGGAAACACCATATATTTT. This translates into CASSRQFFSGNTIYF.

This clonotype was counted many times. V gene TRBV6-2 or TRBV6-3 combines with J gene TRBJ1-2; 9 positions agree with TRBD1. Trimming cost V 5 bases and J 12 bases; bases outside gene matches: 16. CDR1 is MNHEY, CDR2 SVGEGT, per germline. The CDR3 is 15 residues long. CDR3 sequence reads: CASSELQGASRTNTF. CDR3 in DNA: TGTGCCAGCAGTGAATTACAGGGGGCGTCACGAACTAACACCTTC.

This clonotype was seen many times. The J gene is TRBJ2-7, the V gene TRBV7-6, with D possibly TRBD1 on 5 matching bases. Trimming cost V 0 bases and J 3 bases, with 9 bases left between them. Germline values: CDR1 SGHVS, CDR2 FNYEAQ. The CDR3 extends over 14 amino acids. CDR3 amino acids: CASSLAAGFYEQYF. As DNA, the CDR3 is TGTGCCAGCAGCTTAGCGGCAGGGTTCTACGAGCAGTACTTC.

This clonotype has ten or more counts. The CDR3: CASSLMPGNTIYF. As DNA, the CDR3 is TGTGCCAGCAGCTTAATGCCTGGAAACACCATATATTTT. The rearrangement links TRBV7-2 to TRBJ1-3; D remains ambiguous. The V gene lost 2 bases and the J gene lost 2 bases, with 4 bases spanning the gap. This CDR3 is built from 13 residues. Germline assignment: CDR1 SGHTA and CDR2 FQGNSA. Full variable domain (outside the CDR3, taken from reference TRBV7-2 and TRBJ1-3): GAGVSQSPSNKVTEKGKDVELRCDPISGHTALYWYRQSLGQGLEFLIYFQGNSAPDKSGLPSDRFSAERTGGSVSTLTIQRTQQEDSAVYLCASSLMPGNTIYFGEGSWLTVV.

Many counts were recorded for this clonotype. The chain is built from TRBV29-1 and TRBJ1-2; tentative D call: TRBD1 (5 bases). The germline V gene has CDR1 SQVTM and CDR2 ANQGSEA. The CDR3 is 14 amino acids. Trimming took off 1 base at V and 4 bases at J, with 13 bases between the two ends. CDR3 coding DNA: TGCAGCGTTGAAGGTTCGCGGCAGGGCTATGGCTACACCTTC. Its protein product is CSVEGSRQGYGYTF.

This clonotype occurred many times. The rearrangement joins TRBV20-1 to TRBJ1-2; D might be TRBD1 (5 bases). This CDR3 spans 13 amino acids. Between the trimmed V and J ends, which lost 6 bases and 7 bases, there was a span of 18 bases. CDR1 and CDR2 (germline): DFQATT, SNEGSKA (reference sequence). The CDR3 protein is CSAPPRREGGYTF. In DNA form, the CDR3 reads TGCAGTGCCCCCCCCCGCAGGGAGGGTGGCTACACCTTC.

This clonotype was counted at least ten times. This chain connects TRBV7-2 to TRBJ2-7; 7 positions agree with TRBD1. The V gene end was trimmed by 4 bases and the J gene end by 2 bases; junction bases not matched to a gene: 5. CDR3 length: 14 amino acids. CDR1 SGHTA and CDR2 FQGNSA come from the germline V gene. CDR3 bases: TGTGCCAGCAGCTACCCGGGACAGCCCTACGAGCAGTACTTC. It translates to CASSYPGQPYEQYF.

This clonotype was recorded at least ten times. The chain combines TRBV6-5 with TRBJ2-2; D uncertain. This CDR3 region has 15 residues. V was cut by 4 bases and J by 5 bases, with 14 bases left in between. In germline, CDR1 is MNHEY, CDR2 SVGAGI. CDR3 nucleotide sequence: TGTGCCAGCAGTTCGCGAAATGACATGACCGGGGAGCTGTTTTTT. Amino acid sequence: CASSSRNDMTGELFF.

This clonotype has at least ten counts. This chain connects TRBV11-3 to TRBJ2-3, with 13 bases fitting TRBD2. This CDR3 is built from 17 residues. Unmatched junction bases numbered 6, after V lost 4 bases and J lost 2 bases. The germline V gene encodes CDR1 SGHNT and CDR2 YENEEA. CDR3 in DNA: TGTGCCAGCAGCTACAGGACTAGCGGGAGAATCACAGATACGCAGTATTTT. This sequence encodes CASSYRTSGRITDTQYF.

This clonotype was detected ten times or more. This chain links TRBV27 with TRBJ2-1; possible D gene TRBD1, 6 bases. The CDR3 runs to 13 residues. Looked up from germline, CDR1 is MNHEY and CDR2 is SMNVEV (reference sequence). Trimming took off 10 bases at V and 7 bases at J, with 17 bases between the two ends. Here the CDR3 reads CAISDSQGNEQFF. The CDR3 nucleotides are TGTGCCATTTCGGACTCCCAGGGGAATGAGCAGTTCTTC.